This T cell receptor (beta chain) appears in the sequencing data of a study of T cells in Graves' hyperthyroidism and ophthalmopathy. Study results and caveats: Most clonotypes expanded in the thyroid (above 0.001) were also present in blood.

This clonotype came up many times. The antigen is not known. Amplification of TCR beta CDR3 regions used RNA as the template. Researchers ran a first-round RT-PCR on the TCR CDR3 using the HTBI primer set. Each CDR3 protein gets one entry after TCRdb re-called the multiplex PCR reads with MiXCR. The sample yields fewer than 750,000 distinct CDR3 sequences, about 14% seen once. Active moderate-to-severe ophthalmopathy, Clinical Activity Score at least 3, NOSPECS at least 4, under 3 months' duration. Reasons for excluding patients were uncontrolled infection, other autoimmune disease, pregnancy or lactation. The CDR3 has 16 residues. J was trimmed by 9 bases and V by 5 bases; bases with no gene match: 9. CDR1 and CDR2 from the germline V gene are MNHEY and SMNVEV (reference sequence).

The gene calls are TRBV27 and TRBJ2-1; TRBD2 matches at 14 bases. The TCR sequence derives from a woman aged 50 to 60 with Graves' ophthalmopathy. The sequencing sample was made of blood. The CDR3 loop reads CASSVRLAGGSGEQFF. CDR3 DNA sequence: TGTGCCAGCAGTGTACGACTAGCGGGAGGGTCAGGTGAGCAGTTCTTC.